This T cell receptor beta chain was identified during a study of blood T cell repertoires in COVID-19 (dated by TCRdb to the early 2020s). In terms of the full investigation: The collaborator samples originated in the United States, Italy and Spain and spanned the acute and convalescent phases of COVID-19. The prospective study material was composed of cDNA or gDNA derived from T cells, B-cell-depleted T cells, or PBMCs. Deeply sampled blood TCRbeta repertoires from subjects exposed to, actively infected with, or recovered from COVID-19 were included in the dataset. The repertoires were made available in a free public database intended to serve as a resource for research on the immune response to SARS-CoV-2. Samples came from the ongoing ImmuneRACE study (first 160 participants) plus 1,254 subjects from 6 global collaborators. The sample metadata nearly always contained a de-identified subject ID, COVID-19 status, age in years and sex. HLA class I and class II types, where available, came from metadata supplied by the sample provider rather than from assay-based typing.

Collaborating institutions collected whole blood in K2EDTA tubes following their own protocols. For TCRbeta analysis, collaborators shipped samples as frozen whole blood, isolated PBMCs, or DNA extracted from either of those sample types. The paper's findings and limits, for the study overall: Clinical and demographic metadata were provided uncurated, with the amount varying by source and participant.

In the case of this clone: Its antigen has not been determined. No base qualities exist here, and no much larger clone lies one base off it.

TCRbeta CDR3 regions were amplified from genomic DNA using the immunoSEQ Assay, a bias-controlled multiplex PCR. In the authors' own workflow: Nucleated cell counts per sample were estimated from amplification of reference gene primers within the assay. To quantify the absolute abundance of each unique TCRbeta CDR3 rearrangement, sequence reads were collapsed and filtered. For each sample, productive Simpson clonality was calculated by taking the square root of Simpson's diversity index across productive rearrangements. The table was pulled from immuneACCESS by TCRdb, which kept in-frame rearrangements only. Such tables lose some clones; where checked, under half of the loss comes from unresolved V genes, and the rest has no known cause. V and J calls plus clone size are reproduced from that table; the DNA served to infer D and trimming. This sample holds about 45,000 clones; roughly nine tenths were observed only once. The ten most abundant clones make up about a tenth of the sample.

The source material was peripheral blood. The receptor's source is a human donor in a cohort sampled during active COVID-19.

CDR3 sequence: CASSPGTGGEAFF. Read as DNA, the sequence is TGTGCCAGCAGCCCCGGGACAGGGGGGGAAGCTTTCTTT. The sequence joins TRBV9 to TRBJ1-1; the central 11 bases match TRBD1. The CDR3 numbers 13 residues from cysteine through phenylalanine. The retained sequence is limited to the CDR3, 39 bases, with the frame set at the first base. V ends up 4 bases short and J 8 bases short, with an unmatched junction base count of 4. The germline V gene yields SGDLS for CDR1 and YYNGEE for CDR2.